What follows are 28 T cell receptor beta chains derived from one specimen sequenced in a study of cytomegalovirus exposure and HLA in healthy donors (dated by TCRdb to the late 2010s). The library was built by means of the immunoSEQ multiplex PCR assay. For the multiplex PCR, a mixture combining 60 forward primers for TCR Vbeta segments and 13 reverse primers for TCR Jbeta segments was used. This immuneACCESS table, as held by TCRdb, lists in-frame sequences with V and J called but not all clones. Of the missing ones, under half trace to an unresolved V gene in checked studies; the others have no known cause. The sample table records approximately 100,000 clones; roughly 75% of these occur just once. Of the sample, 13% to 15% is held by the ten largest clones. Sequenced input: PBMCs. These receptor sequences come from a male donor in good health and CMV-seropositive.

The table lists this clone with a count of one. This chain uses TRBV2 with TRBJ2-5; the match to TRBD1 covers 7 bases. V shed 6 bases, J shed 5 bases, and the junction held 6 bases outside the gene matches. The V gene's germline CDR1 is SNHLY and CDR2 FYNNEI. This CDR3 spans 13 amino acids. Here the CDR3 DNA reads TGTGCCAGCAGGTCACAGGGGTGGGAGACCCAGTACTTC. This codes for CASRSQGWETQYF. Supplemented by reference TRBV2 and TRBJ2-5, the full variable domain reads EPEVTQTPSHQVTQMGQEVILRCVPISNHLYFYWYRQILGQKVEFLVSFYNNEISEKSEIFDDQFSVERPDGSNFTLKIRSTKLEDSAMYFCASRSQGWETQYFGPGTRLLVL.

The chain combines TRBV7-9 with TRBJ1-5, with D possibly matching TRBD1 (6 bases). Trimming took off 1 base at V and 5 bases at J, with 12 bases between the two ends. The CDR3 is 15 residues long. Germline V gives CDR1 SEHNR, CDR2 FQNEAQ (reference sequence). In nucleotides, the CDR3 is TGTGCCAGCAGCTTAGGGGGGGGGCGCGATCAGCCCCAGCATTTT. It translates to CASSLGGGRDQPQHF.

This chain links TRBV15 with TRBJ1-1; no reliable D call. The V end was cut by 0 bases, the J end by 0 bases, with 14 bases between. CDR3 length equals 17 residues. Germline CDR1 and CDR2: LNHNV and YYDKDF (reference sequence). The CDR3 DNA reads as TGTGCCACCAGCAGAGAACTCCTATCTTCCATGAACACTGAAGCTTTCTTT. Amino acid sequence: CATSRELLSSMNTEAFF.

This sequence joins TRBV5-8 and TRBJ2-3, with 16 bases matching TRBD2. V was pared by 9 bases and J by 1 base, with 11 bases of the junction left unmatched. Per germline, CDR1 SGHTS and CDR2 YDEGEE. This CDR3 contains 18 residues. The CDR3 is CATSLGLAGGLGTDTQYF. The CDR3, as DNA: TGTGCCACCTCGCTGGGACTAGCGGGGGGGTTGGGCACAGATACGCAGTATTTT.

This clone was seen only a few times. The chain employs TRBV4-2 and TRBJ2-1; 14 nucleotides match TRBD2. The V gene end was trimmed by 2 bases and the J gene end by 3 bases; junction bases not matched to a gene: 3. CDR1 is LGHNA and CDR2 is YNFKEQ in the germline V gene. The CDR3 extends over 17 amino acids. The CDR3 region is CASSQRLAGGHYNEQFF. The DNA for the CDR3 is TGTGCCAGCAGCCAAAGACTAGCGGGGGGGCACTACAATGAGCAGTTCTTC.

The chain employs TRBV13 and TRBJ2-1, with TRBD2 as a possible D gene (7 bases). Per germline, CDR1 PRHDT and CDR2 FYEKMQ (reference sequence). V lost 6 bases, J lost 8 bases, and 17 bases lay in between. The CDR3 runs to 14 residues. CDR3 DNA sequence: TGTGCCAGCAGAGCACGGGGGGCTGTGGATGAGCAGTTCTTC. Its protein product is CASRARGAVDEQFF.

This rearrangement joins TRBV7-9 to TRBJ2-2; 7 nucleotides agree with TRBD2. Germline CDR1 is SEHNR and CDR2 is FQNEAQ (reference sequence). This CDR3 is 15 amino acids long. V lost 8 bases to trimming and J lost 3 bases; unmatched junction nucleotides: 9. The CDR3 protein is CASWGGSGHTGELFF. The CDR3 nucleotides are TGTGCCAGCTGGGGGGGAAGCGGGCACACCGGGGAGCTGTTTTTT. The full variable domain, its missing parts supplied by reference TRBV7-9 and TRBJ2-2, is DTGVSQNPRHKITKRGQNVTFRCDPISEHNRLYWYRQTLGQGPEFLTYFQNEAQLEKSRLLSDRFSAERPKGSFSTLEIQRTEQGDSAMYLCASWGGSGHTGELFFGEGSRLTVL.

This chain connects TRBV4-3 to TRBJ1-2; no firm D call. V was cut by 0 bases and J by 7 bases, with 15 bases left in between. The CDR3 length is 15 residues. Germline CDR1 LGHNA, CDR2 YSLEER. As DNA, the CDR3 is TGCGCCAGCAGCCAAGATAGGGCCGTCCGGGGTGGCTACACCTTC. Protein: CASSQDRAVRGGYTF.

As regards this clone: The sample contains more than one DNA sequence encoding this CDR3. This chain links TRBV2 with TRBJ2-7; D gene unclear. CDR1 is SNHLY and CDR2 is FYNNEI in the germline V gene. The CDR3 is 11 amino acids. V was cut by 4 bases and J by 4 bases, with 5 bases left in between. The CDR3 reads CASSGRYEQYF. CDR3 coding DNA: TGTGCCAGCAGTGGTAGATACGAGCAGTACTTC.

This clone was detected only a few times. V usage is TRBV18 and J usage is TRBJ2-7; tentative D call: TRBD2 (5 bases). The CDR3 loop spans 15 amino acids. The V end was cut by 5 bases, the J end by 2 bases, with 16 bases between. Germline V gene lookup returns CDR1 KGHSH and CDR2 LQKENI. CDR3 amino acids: CASSIGPEATYEQYF. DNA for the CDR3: TGTGCCAGCTCAATAGGCCCGGAGGCGACCTACGAGCAGTACTTC.

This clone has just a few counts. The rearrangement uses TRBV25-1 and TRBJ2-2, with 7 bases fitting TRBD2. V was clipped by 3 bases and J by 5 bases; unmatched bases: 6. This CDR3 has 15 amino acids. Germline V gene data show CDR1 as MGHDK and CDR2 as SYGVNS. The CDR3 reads CASSESREGTGELFF. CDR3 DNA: TGTGCCAGCAGTGAGTCCAGGGAGGGGACCGGGGAGCTGTTTTTT.

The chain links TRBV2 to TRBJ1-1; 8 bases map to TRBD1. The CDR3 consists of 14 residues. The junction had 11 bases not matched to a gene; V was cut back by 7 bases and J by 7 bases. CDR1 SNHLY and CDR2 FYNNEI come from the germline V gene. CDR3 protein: CASNWDRRSGEAFF. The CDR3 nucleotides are TGTGCCAGCAACTGGGACAGGAGGAGTGGTGAAGCTTTCTTT.

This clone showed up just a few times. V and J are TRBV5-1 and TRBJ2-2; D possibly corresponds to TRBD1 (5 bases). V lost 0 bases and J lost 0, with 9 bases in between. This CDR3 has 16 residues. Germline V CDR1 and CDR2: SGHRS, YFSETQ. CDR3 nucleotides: TGCGCCAGCAGCTTGGGGGGCAGTTCGAACACCGGGGAGCTGTTTTTT. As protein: CASSLGGSSNTGELFF.

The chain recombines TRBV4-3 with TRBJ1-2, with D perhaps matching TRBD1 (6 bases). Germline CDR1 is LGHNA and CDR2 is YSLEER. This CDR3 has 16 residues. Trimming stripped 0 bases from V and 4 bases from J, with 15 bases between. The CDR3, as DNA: TGCGCCAGCAGCCAAGATCTGGCAGGGGAGGGCTATGGCTACACCTTC. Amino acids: CASSQDLAGEGYGYTF.

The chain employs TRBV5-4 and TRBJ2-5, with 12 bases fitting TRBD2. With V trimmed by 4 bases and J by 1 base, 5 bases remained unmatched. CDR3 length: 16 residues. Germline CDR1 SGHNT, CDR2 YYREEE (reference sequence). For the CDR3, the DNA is TGTGCCAGCAGCGGTACTAGCGGGGGGCCCCAAGAGACCCAGTACTTC. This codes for CASSGTSGGPQETQYF. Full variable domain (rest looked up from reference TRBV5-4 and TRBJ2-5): ETGVTQSPTHLIKTRGQQVTLRCSSQSGHNTVSWYQQALGQGPQFIFQYYREEENGRGNFPPRFSGLQFPNYSSELNVNALELDDSALYLCASSGTSGGPQETQYFGPGTRLLVL.

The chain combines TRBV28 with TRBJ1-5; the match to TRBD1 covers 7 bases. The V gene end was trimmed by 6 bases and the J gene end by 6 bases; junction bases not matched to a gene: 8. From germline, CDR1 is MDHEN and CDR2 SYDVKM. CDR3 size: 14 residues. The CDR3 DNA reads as TGTGCCAGCAGCCACACAGGGGAGGCTCAGCCCCAGCATTTT. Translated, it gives CASSHTGEAQPQHF. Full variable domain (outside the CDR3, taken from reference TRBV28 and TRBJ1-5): DVKVTQSSRYLVKRTGEKVFLECVQDMDHENMFWYRQDPGLGLRLIYFSYDVKMKEKGDIPEGYSVSREKKERFSLILESASTNQTSMYLCASSHTGEAQPQHFGDGTRLSIL.

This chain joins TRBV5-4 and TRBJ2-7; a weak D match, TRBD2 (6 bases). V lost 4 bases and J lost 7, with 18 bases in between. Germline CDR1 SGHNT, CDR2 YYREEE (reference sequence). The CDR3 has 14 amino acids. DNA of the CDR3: TGTGCCAGCAGCATCCCGGGACTGCCGGTGGAGCAGTACTTC. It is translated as CASSIPGLPVEQYF.

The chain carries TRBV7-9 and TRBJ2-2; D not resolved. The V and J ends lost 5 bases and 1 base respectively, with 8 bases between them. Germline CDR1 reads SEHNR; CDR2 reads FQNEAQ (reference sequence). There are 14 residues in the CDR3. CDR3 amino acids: CASSQTGNTGELFF. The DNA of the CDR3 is TGTGCCAGCAGCCAGACGGGGAACACCGGGGAGCTGTTTTTT.

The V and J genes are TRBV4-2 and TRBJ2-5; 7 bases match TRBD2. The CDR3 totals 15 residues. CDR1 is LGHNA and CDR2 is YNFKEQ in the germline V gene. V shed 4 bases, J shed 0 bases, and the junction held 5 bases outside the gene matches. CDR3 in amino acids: CASSRSRGDQETQYF. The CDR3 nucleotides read TGTGCCAGCAGCCGCTCCCGGGGGGACCAAGAGACCCAGTACTTC.

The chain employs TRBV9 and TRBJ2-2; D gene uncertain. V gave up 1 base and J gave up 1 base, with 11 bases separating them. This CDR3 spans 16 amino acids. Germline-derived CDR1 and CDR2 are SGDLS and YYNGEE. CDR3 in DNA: TGTGCCAGCAGCGTATCAAAGGCGGAGAACACCGGGGAGCTGTTTTTT. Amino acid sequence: CASSVSKAENTGELFF.

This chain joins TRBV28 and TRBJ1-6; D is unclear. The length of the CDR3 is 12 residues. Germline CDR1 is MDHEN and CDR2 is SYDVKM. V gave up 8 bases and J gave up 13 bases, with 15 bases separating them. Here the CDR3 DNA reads TGTGCCAGCTTAGAGCGAGGATGTCCCCTCCACTTT. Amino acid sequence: CASLERGCPLHF.

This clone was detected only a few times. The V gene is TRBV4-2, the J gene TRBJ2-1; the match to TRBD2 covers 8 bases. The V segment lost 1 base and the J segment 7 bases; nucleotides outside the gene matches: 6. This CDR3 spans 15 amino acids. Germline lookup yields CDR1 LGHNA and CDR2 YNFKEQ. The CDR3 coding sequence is TGTGCCAGCAGCCAAGCGGGGGGGGCCGGGAATGAGCAGTTCTTC. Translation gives CASSQAGGAGNEQFF.

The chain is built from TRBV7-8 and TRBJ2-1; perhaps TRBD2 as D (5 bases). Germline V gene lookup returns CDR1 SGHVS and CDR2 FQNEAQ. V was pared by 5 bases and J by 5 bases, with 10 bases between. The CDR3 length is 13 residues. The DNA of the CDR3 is TGTGCCAGCAGCGGACTCTTGGACAATGAGCAGTTCTTC. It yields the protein CASSGLLDNEQFF.

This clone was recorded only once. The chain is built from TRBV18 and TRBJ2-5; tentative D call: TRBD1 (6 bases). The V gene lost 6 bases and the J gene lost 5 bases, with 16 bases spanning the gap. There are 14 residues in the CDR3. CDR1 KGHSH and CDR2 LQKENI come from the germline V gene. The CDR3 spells CASSTTRGDETQYF. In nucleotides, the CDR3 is TGTGCCAGCTCCACCACCAGGGGTGACGAGACCCAGTACTTC.

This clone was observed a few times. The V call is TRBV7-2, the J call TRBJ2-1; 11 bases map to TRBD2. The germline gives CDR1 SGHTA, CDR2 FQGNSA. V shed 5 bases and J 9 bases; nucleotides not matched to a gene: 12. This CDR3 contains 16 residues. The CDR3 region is CASSPTFSGGAVEQFF. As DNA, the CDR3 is TGTGCCAGCAGCCCAACCTTTAGCGGGGGGGCCGTTGAGCAGTTCTTC.

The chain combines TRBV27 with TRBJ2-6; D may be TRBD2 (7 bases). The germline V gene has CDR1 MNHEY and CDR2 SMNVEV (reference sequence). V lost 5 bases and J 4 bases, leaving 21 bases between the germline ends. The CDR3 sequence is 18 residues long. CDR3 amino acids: CASSPMRGEGVGANVLTF. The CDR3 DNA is TGTGCCAGCAGTCCCATGAGGGGGGAGGGAGTGGGGGCCAACGTCCTGACTTTC.

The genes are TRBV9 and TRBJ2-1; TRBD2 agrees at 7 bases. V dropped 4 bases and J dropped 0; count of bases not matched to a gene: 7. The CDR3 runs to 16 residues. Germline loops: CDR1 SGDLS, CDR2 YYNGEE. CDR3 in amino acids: CASSSWRTSSYNEQFF. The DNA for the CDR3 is TGTGCCAGCAGCAGTTGGAGGACTAGCTCCTACAATGAGCAGTTCTTC.

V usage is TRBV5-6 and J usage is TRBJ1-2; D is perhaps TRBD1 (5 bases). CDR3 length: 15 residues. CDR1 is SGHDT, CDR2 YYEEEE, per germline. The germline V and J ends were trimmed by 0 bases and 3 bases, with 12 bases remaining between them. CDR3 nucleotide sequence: TGTGCCAGCAGCTTGGGGCGGGGCTTAGACTATGGCTACACCTTC. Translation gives CASSLGRGLDYGYTF. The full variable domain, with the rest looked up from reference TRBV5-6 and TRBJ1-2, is DAGVTQSPTHLIKTRGQQVTLRCSPKSGHDTVSWYQQALGQGPQFIFQYYEEEERQRGNFPDRFSGHQFPNYSSELNVNALLLGDSALYLCASSLGRGLDYGYTFGSGTRLTVV.